The 7 T cell receptor beta chains in this list originate from one sample, sequenced in a study of CD8 T cells in Susac syndrome. Reverse transcription of roughly 0.5 to 1 ug RNA used random hexamers. TCRdb reanalysed the immunoSEQ multiplex PCR reads using MiXCR and keeps one entry per CDR3 protein. The data show about 180,000 distinct CDR3 sequences, 85% to 95% seen once. Sequencing used CD4+ T cells from PBMCs. The receptors shown here come from a human donor with Susac syndrome.

V is TRBV11-2 and J is TRBJ2-7; 11 bases map to TRBD2. The CDR3 covers 17 residues. Germline CDR1 and CDR2: SGHAT and FQNNGV. After removal of 4 bases from V and 5 bases from J, the junction contained 13 bases not matched to a gene. CDR3 sequence reads: CASSSSLLAGVVHEQYF. DNA of the CDR3: TGTGCCAGCAGCTCCTCCCTACTAGCGGGGGTGGTTCACGAGCAGTACTTC.

This clonotype was detected once. The chain carries TRBV4-2 and TRBJ2-7; D remains unclear. The CDR3 runs to 14 residues. V was pared by 0 bases and J by 0 bases, with 6 bases between. Germline-derived CDR1 and CDR2 are LGHNA and YNFKEQ. For the CDR3, the DNA is TGTGCCAGCAGCCAAGATCCCAACTCCTACGAGCAGTACTTC. It encodes CASSQDPNSYEQYF.

The V call is TRBV10-3, the J call TRBJ2-1, with D possibly TRBD1 on 5 matching bases. Germline assignment: CDR1 ENHRY and CDR2 SYGVKD. The CDR3 contains 14 residues. V lost 1 base and J lost 2, with 6 bases in between. CDR3 residues: CAISEWGAYNEQFF. The CDR3 DNA reads as TGTGCCATCAGTGAGTGGGGCGCCTACAATGAGCAGTTCTTC.

This clonotype is a singleton in its sample. The V gene is TRBV5-1, the J gene TRBJ2-1; 11 nucleotides line up with TRBD2. CDR1 and CDR2 (germline): SGHRS, YFSETQ. This CDR3 has 17 residues. V was clipped by 3 bases and J by 2 bases; unmatched bases: 7. The chain's CDR3 is CASSSSSGGRTYNEQFF. CDR3 sequence (DNA): TGCGCCAGCAGCTCCTCTAGCGGGGGGCGAACCTACAATGAGCAGTTCTTC. Variable domain in full (rest from reference TRBV5-1 and TRBJ2-1): KAGVTQTPRYLIKTRGQQVTLSCSPISGHRSVSWYQQTPGQGLQFLFEYFSETQRNKGNFPGRFSGRQFSNSRSEMNVSTLELGDSALYLCASSSSSGGRTYNEQFFGPGTRLTVL.

This clonotype is a singleton in its sample. The chain employs TRBV28 and TRBJ2-3; no clear D gene. This CDR3 spans 12 amino acids. V shed 3 bases and J shed 6 bases, with 7 bases lying between them. The germline V gene encodes CDR1 MDHEN and CDR2 SYDVKM. The CDR3 DNA reads as TGTGCCAGCAGTTTGAGTCAGGATACGCAGTATTTT. It is translated as CASSLSQDTQYF.

The chain carries TRBV29-1 and TRBJ2-3; unclear D gene. The germline gives CDR1 SQVTM, CDR2 ANQGSEA. There are 13 residues in the CDR3. The V end lost 3 bases, the J end lost 0 bases, and 7 bases lay between the germline ends. The CDR3 sequence is CSVDSTSTDTQYF. The DNA of the CDR3 is TGCAGCGTTGATTCAACTAGCACAGATACGCAGTATTTT.

The chain uses TRBV20-1 and TRBJ2-1, with 8 bases lining up with TRBD2. CDR3 length: 12 residues. The germline CDR1 and CDR2 sequences are DFQATT and SNEGSKA (reference sequence). DNA of the CDR3: TGCGGAGGCGGCGCGGGAGGCAATGAGCAGTTCTTC. Its translation: CGGGAGGNEQFF.